This TCR beta chain was found in a study of blood T cell repertoires in COVID-19. Study details: Samples taken during acute and convalescent COVID-19 were collected in the United States, Italy and Spain.

Participants' reported clinical history set cohort assignment. For recovered donors of Cohort 3, there were two negative PCRs, clearance, or symptom resolution. In the original analysis: Estimation of nucleated cell counts relied on the amplification of reference gene primers. The data were produced by immunoSEQ multiplex PCR, yet TCRdb's version contains in-frame clones alone and is incomplete. That table gives V, J and clone size, and the DNA gave D and trimming. Of about 380,000 clones in the sample, 88% were seen once. This clone occurred once. Germline V gene data show CDR1 as PRHDT and CDR2 as FYEKMQ (reference sequence). Trimming took off 2 bases at V and 7 bases at J, with 18 bases between the two ends. The CDR3 has 17 residues.

The J gene is TRBJ1-6, the V gene TRBV13; D is perhaps TRBD1 (5 bases). The sequencing input was PBMCs or T cells enriched from blood (not recorded which). The clonotype comes from a woman younger than 35 who had recovered from COVID-19. CDR3 bases: TGTGCCAGCAGCTTAATGGTCGGGGGGGTGACAAATTCACCCCTCCACTTT. It specifies CASSLMVGGVTNSPLHF. Full variable domain (outside the CDR3, taken from reference TRBV13 and TRBJ1-6): AAGVIQSPRHLIKEKRETATLKCYPIPRHDTVYWYQQGPGQDPQFLISFYEKMQSDKGSIPDRFSAQQFSDYHSELNMSSLELGDSALYFCASSLMVGGVTNSPLHFGNGTRLTVT.